This paragraph covers one T cell receptor beta chain sequence. Antigen: not known. People whose metastatic non-small-cell lung cancer was chemo-refractory got focal radiation along with CTLA-4 blockade by ipilimumab. The data belong to a study of radiotherapy plus CTLA-4 blockade in lung cancer. Study background: There were objective responses in around 18% of patients, and around 32% had disease control. Study results and limitations: Reportedly, early blood T cell clone dynamics best predicted response, with interferon-beta. Once radiotherapy plus ipilimumab had been given, TCR clones derived from tumor expanded in blood.

This CDR3 contains 17 residues. Germline V gives CDR1 LNHDA, CDR2 SQIVND (reference sequence). V was pared by 2 bases and J by 6 bases, with 13 bases of the junction left unmatched. TCRdb's table, derived via immunoSEQ multiplex PCR, lists solely in-frame clones and lacks some. The sample records 75,000 to 95,000 clones, roughly 80% being singletons. This chain uses TRBV19 with TRBJ1-5; 7 bases match TRBD1. The TCR sequence derives from a human donor with non-small cell lung cancer that progressed on radiotherapy plus ipilimumab. Sequenced here: peripheral blood, sampled from a patient treated with radiotherapy plus ipilimumab. The CDR3 DNA is TGTGCCAGTAGTATAAATACCCACAGGGGCGGCGGTCAGCCCCAGCATTTT. Its protein is CASSINTHRGGGQPQHF.